Included here is one T cell receptor (beta chain) sequence, with context. This sample was taken from a study of CD8 T cells in Susac syndrome. The J segment lost 0 bases and the V segment lost 0 bases, leaving 10 bases of the junction unmatched. From germline, CDR1 is SGHAT and CDR2 FQNNGV. CDR3 size: 20 residues. RNA in amounts of about 0.45 to 1 ug was reverse transcribed with random hexamers. TCR beta CDR3 was amplified by immunoSEQ covering 54 Vbeta and 13 Jbeta. MiXCR was run by TCRdb on the immunoSEQ multiplex PCR reads, yielding one entry per CDR3 protein. The top ten clones hold approximately 0.11% of a sample with 250,000 to 350,000 distinct CDR3 sequences, approximately 85% of them seen once.

V usage is TRBV11-2 and J usage is TRBJ2-1; 11 nucleotides match TRBD2. This receptor was taken from a human donor with multiple sclerosis. Input material: CD8+ T cells from PBMCs. The CDR3 region has the DNA TGTGCCAGCAGCTTAGATGGGTCCCTAGCGGGAGGTCACTCCTACAATGAGCAGTTCTTC. It codes for CASSLDGSLAGGHSYNEQFF.